Only a few counts were recorded for the clone carrying this T cell receptor beta chain. This specimen comes from a study of blood T cell repertoires in COVID-19. Study-level background: T cells, B-cell-depleted T cells, or PBMCs supplied cDNA or gDNA.

The CDR3 runs 18 residues. CDR1 LNHNV and CDR2 YYDKDF come from the germline V gene (reference sequence). Trimming cost V 0 bases and J 5 bases; bases outside gene matches: 8. Original handling: It was from reference gene primer amplification that nucleated cell counts were estimated. Profiling relied on immunoSEQ multiplex PCR, and the TCRdb table lists in-frame clones only, not all of them. V and J calls and clone size are copied from that table; D and trimming were computed from the DNA. The data contain about 53,000 clones, roughly 79% of them singletons. Sequencing was done on a sample of peripheral blood. The TCR originated in a human donor in a cohort sampled during active COVID-19. This chain joins TRBV15 and TRBJ1-6, with 9 nucleotides matching TRBD1. CDR3 nucleotides: TGTGCCACCAGCAGAGAACCCGGGACAGGGAGACATAATTCACCCCTCCACTTT. Its protein is CATSREPGTGRHNSPLHF.